This TCR beta chain derives from a study of control samples from healthy donors and cancer patients (dated by TCRdb to about 2020). The library was generated by the immunoSEQ multiplex PCR assay. Here the immuneACCESS table is served through TCRdb, limited to in-frame sequences with V and J called. Missing clones are a known gap in these copies; in checked studies unresolved V genes cover under half, and the rest lacks a known reason. Recorded for this sample are about 180,000 clones; approximately 90% of them occurred a single time. About 1.4% of the sample belongs to the ten largest clones. For this chain, trimming is 2 bases at the V end and 2 bases at the J end, and the number of junction bases without a gene match is 2. The CDR3 contains 16 residues, cysteine and phenylalanine counted. Of all the DNA, just the CDR3 is kept, 48 bases in frame from base 1. From the germline V gene, CDR1 is SGHRS and CDR2 is YFSETQ.

As for this clone: Its antigen specificity is not known. Per-nucleotide qualities are absent, and no much larger clonotype sits a single base away.

The chain is encoded by TRBV5-1 joined to TRBJ2-5; the junction holds 14 bases that match TRBD2. The receptor was isolated from a man aged 30 to 45 in good health. Sequenced: blood. The CDR3 region reads CASSFGTSGGQETQYF. The nucleotides are TGCGCCAGCAGCTTCGGGACTAGCGGGGGTCAAGAGACCCAGTACTTC. Extended through the reference TRBV5-1 and TRBJ2-5 proteins, this CDR3 yields the full variable domain: KAGVTQTPRYLIKTRGQQVTLSCSPISGHRSVSWYQQTPGQGLQFLFEYFSETQRNKGNFPGRFSGRQFSNSRSEMNVSTLELGDSALYLCASSFGTSGGQETQYFGPGTRLLVL.